This T cell receptor (beta chain) was identified during a study of T cells in Graves' hyperthyroidism and ophthalmopathy. The CDR3 totals 15 residues. Trimming removed 0 bases from V and 6 bases from J; junction bases left unmatched: 5. CDR1 and CDR2 from the germline V gene are SGHRS and YFSETQ. This clonotype was observed at least ten times. Amplified TCR beta CDR3 regions came from RNA transcripts. Researchers ran a first-round RT-PCR on the TCR CDR3 using the HTBI primer set. TCRdb re-called the multiplex PCR reads with MiXCR, one entry per CDR3 protein. The sample contains around 490,000 distinct CDR3 sequences, 20% of which appear only once.

Sequencing input: blood. The receptor was derived from a middle-aged man with Graves' ophthalmopathy. The chain links TRBV5-1 to TRBJ1-5; 8 bases agree with TRBD1. CDR3 sequence: CASSLGAGGGQPQHF. CDR3 bases: TGCGCCAGCAGCTTGGGCGCAGGGGGCGGTCAGCCCCAGCATTTT.